These 27 T cell receptor beta chains share one sample of origin, sequenced in a study of cytomegalovirus exposure and HLA in healthy donors. Amplification used 60 Vbeta primers and 13 Jbeta primers. Sequencing was performed with immunoSEQ multiplex PCR; in TCRdb, only in-frame clones are kept and a portion is missing. The sample yields approximately 150,000 clones, 70% to 80% seen once. Sequencing input: PBMCs. These receptors all come from a woman aged 25 to 39 in good health and CMV-seropositive.

This chain connects TRBV28 to TRBJ2-4; weak D call: TRBD2 (6 bases). V was trimmed by 2 bases and J by 8 bases, leaving 10 bases between them. The CDR3 covers 13 residues. The V gene's germline CDR1 is MDHEN and CDR2 SYDVKM. The CDR3 coding sequence is TGTGCCAGCAGTTTAGCGGGATGGGACATTCAGTACTTC. It codes for CASSLAGWDIQYF.

The chain carries TRBV6-5 and TRBJ1-1, with D perhaps TRBD1 (5 bases). V lost 6 bases, J lost 1 base, and 12 bases lay in between. This CDR3 spans 14 amino acids. Germline assignment: CDR1 MNHEY and CDR2 SVGAGI. In nucleotides, the CDR3 is TGTGCCAGCAGACTGGACAACGGGAACACTGAAGCTTTCTTT. This sequence encodes CASRLDNGNTEAFF.

J is TRBJ2-2 and V is TRBV2, with TRBD1 matching 7 bases. In germline, CDR1 is SNHLY, CDR2 FYNNEI. V shed 6 bases and J 3 bases; nucleotides not matched to a gene: 7. CDR3 size: 15 residues. DNA for the CDR3: TGTGCCAGCAGGATCGGCCAGGGGGACACCGGGGAGCTGTTTTTT. Its translation is CASRIGQGDTGELFF.

This clone was recorded once. The V gene is TRBV28, the J gene TRBJ1-2; the match to TRBD1 covers 8 bases. The CDR3 has 14 amino acids. In germline, CDR1 is MDHEN, CDR2 SYDVKM. Trimming took 5 bases from V and 4 from J; bases not matched to a gene: 6. The CDR3 spells CASSTTGAGYGYTF. CDR3 nucleotides: TGTGCCAGCAGTACGACAGGGGCCGGCTATGGCTACACCTTC.

This chain links TRBV27 with TRBJ2-6; maybe TRBD2 (6 bases). The CDR3 covers 16 residues. CDR1 MNHEY and CDR2 SMNVEV come from the germline V gene (reference sequence). Trimming took off 5 bases at V and 0 bases at J, with 11 bases between the two ends. In nucleotides, the CDR3 is TGTGCCAGCAGTCCGGGGACTTACTCTGGGGCCAACGTCCTGACTTTC. Its protein is CASSPGTYSGANVLTF.

The table lists this clone with a few counts. V usage is TRBV7-8 and J usage is TRBJ1-1; D ambiguous. The germline V gene encodes CDR1 SGHVS and CDR2 FQNEAQ. This CDR3 comprises 15 residues. V was pared by 3 bases and J by 5 bases, with 16 bases between. The CDR3 DNA reads as TGTGCCAGCAGCTTGGAGGCCCTGGGCCTAACTGAAGCTTTCTTT. It translates to CASSLEALGLTEAFF.

The V and J genes are TRBV5-1 and TRBJ1-5, with D perhaps matching TRBD1 (5 bases). The CDR3 consists of 14 residues. The germline V gene encodes CDR1 SGHRS and CDR2 YFSETQ. V was pared by 2 bases and J by 3 bases, with 9 bases between. DNA for the CDR3: TGCGCCAGCAGCTTAACAGGAGACAATCAGCCCCAGCATTTT. Translation gives CASSLTGDNQPQHF.

Only one count was recorded for this clone. A junction boundary mismatches the germline segment, possibly from a read error. The rearrangement uses TRBV19 and TRBJ2-7; D is undetermined. The CDR3 is made up of 12 amino acids. Germline V gives CDR1 LNHDA, CDR2 SQIVND (reference sequence). The DNA for the CDR3 is TGTGCCAGTAGTCTAGACGGTTACGAGCAGTACTTC. Translating it yields CASSLDGYEQYF.

As regards this clone: This CDR3 is also generated by other DNA sequences in the sample. The chain employs TRBV9 and TRBJ1-1; 7 bases map to TRBD1. CDR1 and CDR2 from the germline V gene are SGDLS and YYNGEE. J lost 5 bases, V lost 3 bases, and 4 bases had no gene match. The CDR3 covers 13 residues. The CDR3: CASSAPRGTEAFF. CDR3 nucleotides: TGTGCCAGCAGCGCACCCAGGGGGACTGAAGCTTTCTTT.

V usage is TRBV27 and J usage is TRBJ2-5, with D possibly being TRBD1 (7 bases). CDR1 MNHEY and CDR2 SMNVEV come from the germline V gene (reference sequence). V was cut by 3 bases and J by 7 bases, with 18 bases left in between. There are 15 residues in the CDR3. The CDR3 spells CASSLGGQALRTQYF. The CDR3 region has the DNA TGTGCCAGCAGTTTGGGAGGACAGGCCCTTAGGACCCAGTACTTC.

This sequence joins TRBV29-1 and TRBJ2-5, with a weak D call TRBD1 (5 bases). This CDR3 region has 12 residues. In germline, CDR1 is SQVTM, CDR2 ANQGSEA. Trimming pared 3 bases from V and 4 bases from J, leaving 9 bases between. CDR3 region: CSVEVGPETQYF. CDR3 bases: TGCAGCGTTGAGGTGGGGCCAGAGACCCAGTACTTC.

The chain combines TRBV5-1 with TRBJ2-7; 7 bases match TRBD1. The CDR3 covers 14 residues. V shed 0 bases and J 6 bases; nucleotides not matched to a gene: 6. The germline V gene has CDR1 SGHRS and CDR2 YFSETQ. CDR3 sequence reads: CASSLVGGSSEQYF. CDR3 bases: TGCGCCAGCAGCTTGGTAGGGGGCTCGAGCGAGCAGTACTTC.

The rearrangement links TRBV28 to TRBJ2-7, with D possibly being TRBD2 (6 bases). V was clipped by 5 bases and J by 0 bases, with 20 bases between them. This CDR3 comprises 17 residues. The germline CDR1 and CDR2 sequences are MDHEN and SYDVKM. CDR3 sequence (DNA): TGTGCCAGCAGTCCCCCTCCTGGCGGGGCCTTCTCCTACGAGCAGTACTTC. Translated, it gives CASSPPPGGAFSYEQYF. Full variable domain (outside the CDR3, taken from reference TRBV28 and TRBJ2-7): DVKVTQSSRYLVKRTGEKVFLECVQDMDHENMFWYRQDPGLGLRLIYFSYDVKMKEKGDIPEGYSVSREKKERFSLILESASTNQTSMYLCASSPPPGGAFSYEQYFGPGTRLTVT.

The V call is TRBV6-5, the J call TRBJ1-2; 8 bases are shared with TRBD1. Germline V lookup: CDR1 MNHEY, CDR2 SVGAGI. The junction had 6 bases not matched to a gene; V was cut back by 2 bases and J by 4 bases. CDR3 length: 15 amino acids. The CDR3 is CASSYTGTGSYGYTF. The CDR3 nucleotides read TGTGCCAGCAGTTACACCGGGACAGGATCCTATGGCTACACCTTC.

The chain uses TRBV7-2 and TRBJ2-7; perhaps TRBD2 as D (5 bases). The CDR3 totals 14 residues. Germline-derived CDR1 and CDR2 are SGHTA and FQGNSA. V lost 7 bases and J lost 6, with 19 bases in between. The CDR3 DNA reads as TGTGCCAGCACCAAGACGGGAATTGCGGGCGAGCAGTACTTC. Its translation is CASTKTGIAGEQYF.

The chain links TRBV11-2 to TRBJ1-4; tentatively, D is TRBD1 (6 bases). The CDR3 is made up of 16 amino acids. Looked up from germline, CDR1 is SGHAT and CDR2 is FQNNGV. The ends were cut back, 6 bases at V and 4 bases at J, with 18 bases in the middle. CDR3 region: CASRGTGNTINEKLFF. CDR3 DNA sequence: TGTGCCAGCAGGGGAACAGGGAACACAATTAATGAAAAACTGTTTTTT. Combining the CDR3 with reference TRBV11-2 and TRBJ1-4 gives the whole variable domain EAGVAQSPRYKIIEKRQSVAFWCNPISGHATLYWYQQILGQGPKLLIQFQNNGVVDDSQLPKDRFSAERLKGVDSTLKIQPAKLEDSAVYLCASRGTGNTINEKLFFGSGTQLSVL.

The V call is TRBV5-8, the J call TRBJ2-3, with D tentatively TRBD2 (6 bases). This CDR3 comprises 13 residues. The germline V and J ends were trimmed by 5 bases and 6 bases, with 13 bases remaining between them. The germline gives CDR1 SGHTS, CDR2 YDEGEE. CDR3 sequence: CASSLRDADTQYF. Written as DNA, the CDR3 is TGTGCCAGCAGTCTGCGGGATGCGGATACGCAGTATTTT.

The chain is built from TRBV5-1 and TRBJ2-5; 8 bases line up with TRBD2. Trimming at V came to 3 bases and at J to 4 bases, leaving 11 bases not matched to a gene. The CDR3 totals 16 residues. Per germline, CDR1 SGHRS and CDR2 YFSETQ. In DNA form, the CDR3 reads TGCGCCAGCAGCTCCCCCCGTGCGGGAGGACCAGAGACCCAGTACTTC. Translation: CASSSPRAGGPETQYF.

The V gene is TRBV5-6, the J gene TRBJ1-3; D not resolved. V lost 4 bases and J 0 bases, leaving 17 bases between the germline ends. The germline CDR1 and CDR2 sequences are SGHDT and YYEEEE. The CDR3 is 17 amino acids. CDR3 residues: CASSHTVLSNSGNTIYF. The CDR3 DNA reads as TGTGCCAGCAGCCATACAGTGCTATCTAACTCTGGAAACACCATATATTTT. The whole variable domain, remainder taken from reference TRBV5-6 and TRBJ1-3, is DAGVTQSPTHLIKTRGQQVTLRCSPKSGHDTVSWYQQALGQGPQFIFQYYEEEERQRGNFPDRFSGHQFPNYSSELNVNALLLGDSALYLCASSHTVLSNSGNTIYFGEGSWLTVV.

This chain joins TRBV11-2 and TRBJ2-2; 7 bases are shared with TRBD2. V shed 4 bases, J shed 5 bases, and the junction held 7 bases outside the gene matches. The CDR3 has 15 amino acids. CDR1 and CDR2 from the germline V gene are SGHAT and FQNNGV. The CDR3 sequence is CASSSRLAPTGELFF. As DNA, the CDR3 is TGTGCCAGCAGCTCCCGACTAGCCCCTACCGGGGAGCTGTTTTTT.

The chain carries TRBV5-1 and TRBJ1-4; no reliable D call. V was clipped by 2 bases and J by 7 bases, with 15 bases between them. Germline V gene lookup returns CDR1 SGHRS and CDR2 YFSETQ. The CDR3 is made up of 15 amino acids. CDR3 sequence (DNA): TGCGCCAGCAGCTTTGGGCAGCAAATGGCTGAAAAACTGTTTTTT. Protein product: CASSFGQQMAEKLFF.

This clone was detected only a few times. The rearrangement uses TRBV27 and TRBJ2-4; 7 positions match TRBD1. CDR3 length equals 14 residues. The V gene end was trimmed by 5 bases and the J gene end by 3 bases; junction bases not matched to a gene: 4. The V gene's germline CDR1 is MNHEY and CDR2 SMNVEV (reference sequence). The CDR3 DNA is TGTGCCAGCAGTCCCGGGACAGTCAAAAACATTCAGTACTTC. Translation: CASSPGTVKNIQYF.

The J gene is TRBJ2-5, the V gene TRBV7-7, with 7 bases aligning to TRBD1. The CDR3 has 13 residues. V lost 4 bases and J lost 4; bases outside the gene matches: 3. The germline CDR1 and CDR2 sequences are SSHAT and FNYEAQ (reference sequence). CDR3 sequence reads: CASSSGQSETQYF. The CDR3 DNA follows: TGTGCCAGCAGCTCGGGACAGTCAGAGACCCAGTACTTC.

The V and J genes are TRBV6-5 and TRBJ2-1, with 10 positions matching TRBD1. The CDR3 spans 15 residues. CDR1 is MNHEY and CDR2 is SVGAGI in the germline V gene. The ends lost 0 bases at V and 8 bases at J; junction bases unmatched: 4. The CDR3 DNA follows: TGTGCCAGCAGTTACTCCGGGACAGGGGTCGATGAGCAGTTCTTC. Translation gives CASSYSGTGVDEQFF.

The chain carries TRBV28 and TRBJ1-5; 8 bases map to TRBD1. Trimming cost V 3 bases and J 7 bases; bases outside gene matches: 8. The CDR3 covers 15 residues. CDR1 and CDR2 (germline): MDHEN, SYDVKM. Here the CDR3 DNA reads TGTGCCAGCAGTTTTCAGGGGGCGAAGGGCCAGCCCCAGCATTTT. Protein: CASSFQGAKGQPQHF. The variable domain in full, completed from reference TRBV28 and TRBJ1-5, reads DVKVTQSSRYLVKRTGEKVFLECVQDMDHENMFWYRQDPGLGLRLIYFSYDVKMKEKGDIPEGYSVSREKKERFSLILESASTNQTSMYLCASSFQGAKGQPQHFGDGTRLSIL.

J is TRBJ1-3 and V is TRBV9; 7 bases are shared with TRBD1. The CDR3 is made up of 17 amino acids. J gave up 0 bases and V 3 bases, and 9 bases lay outside the gene matches. Germline CDR1 is SGDLS and CDR2 is YYNGEE. CDR3 sequence reads: CASSESSGQLSGNTIYF. In DNA form, the CDR3 reads TGTGCCAGCAGCGAGTCTTCGGGACAGCTCTCTGGAAACACCATATATTTT. Together with reference TRBV9 and TRBJ1-3, the CDR3 gives the full variable domain: DSGVTQTPKHLITATGQRVTLRCSPRSGDLSVYWYQQSLDQGLQFLIQYYNGEERAKGNILERFSAQQFPDLHSELNLSSLELGDSALYFCASSESSGQLSGNTIYFGEGSWLTVV.

This chain connects TRBV2 to TRBJ2-1, with 8 bases identical to TRBD2. There are 14 residues in the CDR3. The trim removed 4 bases at V and 4 bases at J, leaving 3 bases unmatched. Looked up from germline, CDR1 is SNHLY and CDR2 is FYNNEI. Here the CDR3 DNA reads TGTGCCAGCAGTGTGAGACTAGCGTACAATGAGCAGTTCTTC. This translates into CASSVRLAYNEQFF. The full variable domain, in which reference TRBV2 and TRBJ2-1 provide the parts outside the CDR3, is EPEVTQTPSHQVTQMGQEVILRCVPISNHLYFYWYRQILGQKVEFLVSFYNNEISEKSEIFDDQFSVERPDGSNFTLKIRSTKLEDSAMYFCASSVRLAYNEQFFGPGTRLTVL.